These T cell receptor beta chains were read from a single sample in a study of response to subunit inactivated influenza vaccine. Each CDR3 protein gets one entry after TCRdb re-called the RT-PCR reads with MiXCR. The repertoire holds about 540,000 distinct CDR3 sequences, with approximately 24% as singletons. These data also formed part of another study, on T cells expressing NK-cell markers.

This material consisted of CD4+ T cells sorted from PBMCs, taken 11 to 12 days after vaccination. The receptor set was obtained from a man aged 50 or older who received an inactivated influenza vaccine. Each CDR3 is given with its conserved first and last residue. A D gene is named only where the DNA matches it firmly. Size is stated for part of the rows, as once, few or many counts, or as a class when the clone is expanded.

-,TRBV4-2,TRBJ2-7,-,TGTGCCAGCAGCCAAGATTGGGGGTCCCCTGTCTACGAGCAGTACTTC,CASSQDWGSPVYEQYF
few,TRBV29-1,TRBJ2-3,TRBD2,TGCAGCGTTGAAGCCAGCGGGAGTATCACAGATACGCAGTATTTT,CSVEASGSITDTQYF
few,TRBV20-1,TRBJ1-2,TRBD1,TGCAGTGCTACGGGACAGCCCGAAGATGGCTACACCTTC,CSATGQPEDGYTF
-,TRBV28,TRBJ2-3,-,TGTGCCAGCAGAGTCGACGGTACAGATACGCAGTATTTT,CASRVDGTDTQYF
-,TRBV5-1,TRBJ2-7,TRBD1,TGCGCCAGCAGTCCGGGACAGGGGGCGTGGGAGCAGTACTTC,CASSPGQGAWEQYF
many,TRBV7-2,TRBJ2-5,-,TGTGCCAGCAGCTTATCAGCGATACAAGAGACCCAGTACTTC,CASSLSAIQETQYF
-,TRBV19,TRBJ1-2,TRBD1,TGTGCCAGTAGTACGCGACGGACAGGGGGCTCGGGCTACACCTTC,CASSTRRTGGSGYTF
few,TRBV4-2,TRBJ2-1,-,TGTGCCAGCAGCCAAATGCTTGCGGGCAATGAGCAGTTCTTC,CASSQMLAGNEQFF
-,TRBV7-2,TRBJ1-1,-,TGTGCCAGCAAGGGAGTAGTTAGGACTGAAGCTTTCTTT,CASKGVVRTEAFF
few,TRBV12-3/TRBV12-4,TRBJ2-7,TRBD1,TGTGCCAGAAGTTTAGGGACAGCTTACGAGCAGTACTTC,CARSLGTAYEQYF
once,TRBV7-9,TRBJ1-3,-,TGTGCCAGCAGCTCCGGACTGGGGCTCCGGGACACCATATATTTT,CASSSGLGLRDTIYF
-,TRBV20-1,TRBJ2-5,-,TGCAGTGCATTACAGGCGTCTCAAGAGACCCAGTACTTC,CSALQASQETQYF
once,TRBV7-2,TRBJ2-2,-,TGTGCCAGCAGCTTAAACGTGAGGAACACCGGGGAGCTGTTTTTT,CASSLNVRNTGELFF
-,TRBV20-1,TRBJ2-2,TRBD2,TGCAGTGCCAGGGTCCCCCGGACTAGCGGGACCACCGGGGAGCTGTTTTTT,CSARVPRTSGTTGELFF
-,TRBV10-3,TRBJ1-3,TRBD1,TGTGCCATCAGTGGAACACAGGGGGTGGCCATATATTTT,CAISGTQGVAIYF
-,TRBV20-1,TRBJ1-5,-,TGCAGTGCACGTCGACACTTTAATCAGCCCCAGCATTTT,CSARRHFNQPQHF
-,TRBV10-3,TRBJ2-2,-,TGTGCCATCAGTGAGGGACTATCGAACACCGGGGAGCTGTTTTTT,CAISEGLSNTGELFF
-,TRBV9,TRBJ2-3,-,TGTGCCAGCAGCGTAGATGAGTGGAGCACAGATACGCAGTATTTT,CASSVDEWSTDTQYF
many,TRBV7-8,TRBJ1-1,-,TGTGCCAGCAGCCGCCGGGGGGAGTACACTGAAGCTTTCTTT,CASSRRGEYTEAFF
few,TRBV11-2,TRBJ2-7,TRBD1,TGTGCCAGCAGCTTACGAGAGTCGAGGACAGGGTTTAAGGACGAGCAGTACTTC,CASSLRESRTGFKDEQYF
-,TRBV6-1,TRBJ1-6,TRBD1,TGTGCCAGCAGAGGGATTAAGACAGGGGGACCGCGGTCACCCCTCCACTTT,CASRGIKTGGPRSPLHF
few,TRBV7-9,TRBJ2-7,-,TGTGCCAGCAGCTTATCAAGCGAGCAGTACTTC,CASSLSSEQYF
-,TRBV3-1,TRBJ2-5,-,TGTGCCAGCAGCCAATCAGCGTACCAAGAGACCCAGTACTTC,CASSQSAYQETQYF
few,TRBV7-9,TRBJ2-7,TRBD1,TGTGCCAGCAGCTTAAAAACCGGGACAGGGGGTAACGAGCAGTACTTC,CASSLKTGTGGNEQYF
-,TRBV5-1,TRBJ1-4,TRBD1,TGCGCCAGCAGCTGGAGTGCACAGGGGGGTGAAAAACTGTTTTTT,CASSWSAQGGEKLFF
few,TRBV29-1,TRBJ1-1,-,TGCAGCGTTGAGTCCACTGAAGCTTTCTTT,CSVESTEAFF
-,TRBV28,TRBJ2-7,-,TGTGCCAGCAGTTTCGTTCACAACTCGGACTACGAGCAGTACTTC,CASSFVHNSDYEQYF
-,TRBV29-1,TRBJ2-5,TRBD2,TGCAGCGTTACGCGGACTAGCGGGTTCAAAGAGACCCAGTACTTC,CSVTRTSGFKETQYF
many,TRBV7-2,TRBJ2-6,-,TGTGCCAGCAGTTTGGCGGGCAGTGGGGCCAACGTCCTGACTTTC,CASSLAGSGANVLTF
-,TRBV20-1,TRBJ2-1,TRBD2,TGCAGTGCGCAGCGGGGGTGGTACAATGAGCAGTTCTTC,CSAQRGWYNEQFF
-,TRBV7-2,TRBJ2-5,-,TGTGCCAGCAGCTTAGCGTCCACAACCCAAGAGACCCAGTACTTC,CASSLASTTQETQYF
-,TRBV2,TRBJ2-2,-,TGTGCCAGCAGGCTTCGGCCACCATTGGCGAACACCGGGGAGCTGTTTTTT,CASRLRPPLANTGELFF